This entry lists 21 T cell receptor beta chains sequenced from one sample in a study of neurological immune-mediated disorders (dated by TCRdb to about 2019). Preparation of the library involved 5' RACE. The instrument given in TCRdb is Illumina HiSeq 2500. TCRdb reworked the public reads: Q25 trimming with fastp, MiXCR clone assembly, productive beta chains retained. Duplicate CDR3 protein sequences are folded into a single record with the most common DNA and genes. The sample table lists about 59,000 distinct CDR3 sequences, roughly 12% of them with a count of one. The ten largest clones capture around 10% of the sample. Sequences were obtained from PBMCs. Receptors originate from a woman in her sixties or seventies with HTLV-1-associated myelopathy (HAM/TSP).

This clonotype was observed many times. The rearrangement joins TRBV20-1 to TRBJ2-1; TRBD2 agrees at 14 bases. The trim removed 5 bases at V and 8 bases at J, leaving 11 bases unmatched. CDR1 is DFQATT and CDR2 is SNEGSKA in the germline V gene (reference sequence). CDR3 size: 16 residues. CDR3 nucleotide sequence: TGCAGTGCTTCACAGACTAGCGGGAGGGTAGGTTATGAGCAGTTCTTC. This gives the protein CSASQTSGRVGYEQFF.

This clonotype was seen a few times. This chain links TRBV4-2 with TRBJ2-1; D ambiguous. Germline CDR1 and CDR2: LGHNA and YNFKEQ. Trimming left V 0 bases short and J 15 bases short, with 15 bases between. The CDR3 extends over 13 amino acids. The CDR3 sequence: CASSQDGGDPRFF. The CDR3 DNA reads as TGTGCCAGCAGCCAAGATGGTGGGGATCCTCGGTTCTTC.

This clonotype occurred many times. This chain joins TRBV5-1 and TRBJ2-3, with 12 bases aligning to TRBD2. This CDR3 is 17 amino acids long. CDR1 SGHRS and CDR2 YFSETQ come from the germline V gene. Trimming cost V 1 base and J 0 bases; bases outside gene matches: 3. CDR3 sequence (DNA): TGCGCCAGCAGCTTGATTGGGACTAGCGGGAGCACAGATACGCAGTATTTT. Encoded protein: CASSLIGTSGSTDTQYF.

The sample holds many counts of this clonotype. The chain combines TRBV5-5 with TRBJ1-2; tentative D call: TRBD1 (5 bases). The V and J ends lost 0 bases and 0 bases respectively, with 15 bases between them. The CDR3 consists of 17 residues. CDR1 SGHKS and CDR2 YYEKEE come from the germline V gene (reference sequence). The CDR3 loop is CASSLGVLGGSNYGYTF. The CDR3 DNA sequence: TGTGCCAGCAGCTTGGGGGTTCTCGGGGGGTCTAACTATGGCTACACCTTC.

This clonotype occurred many times. The V and J genes are TRBV6-6 and TRBJ2-7, with TRBD2 as a possible D gene (6 bases). Germline CDR1 MNHNY, CDR2 SVGAGI (reference sequence). The CDR3 totals 15 residues. Trimming cost V 0 bases and J 3 bases, with 12 bases left between them. In nucleotides, the CDR3 is TGTGCCAGCAGTTACTCCGGCGGGGCTAACTACGAGCAGTACTTC. It yields the protein CASSYSGGANYEQYF.

The chain employs TRBV7-8 and TRBJ2-3; possible D gene TRBD2, 5 bases. The CDR3 consists of 17 residues. Germline loops: CDR1 SGHVS, CDR2 FQNEAQ. The V end lost 5 bases, the J end lost 0 bases, and 18 bases lay between the germline ends. CDR3 DNA: TGTGCCAGCAGCATCTCCGGAGGCGGGTTAAGCACAGATACGCAGTATTTT. It translates to CASSISGGGLSTDTQYF.

This clonotype was seen at least ten times. The V gene is TRBV7-2, the J gene TRBJ1-2; no reliable D call. This CDR3 is 13 amino acids long. Per germline, CDR1 SGHTA and CDR2 FQGNSA. Trimming cost V 1 base and J 7 bases, with 10 bases left between them. The CDR3 coding sequence is TGTGCCAGCAGCTTAGGAGGGTCCGCTGGCTACACCTTC. Its protein is CASSLGGSAGYTF.

This clonotype was detected many times. The chain couples TRBV5-1 to TRBJ2-7; a weak D match, TRBD2 (7 bases). Germline CDR1 reads SGHRS; CDR2 reads YFSETQ. The V end lost 3 bases, the J end lost 3 bases, and 19 bases lay between the germline ends. The CDR3 is 16 amino acids. The CDR3 protein is CASSWGGGGSFYEQYF. For the CDR3, the DNA is TGCGCCAGCAGCTGGGGGGGAGGGGGTAGTTTCTACGAGCAGTACTTC.

This clonotype has a count of ten or more. The rearrangement joins TRBV20-1 to TRBJ1-1, with a possible D match to TRBD1 (6 bases). The germline V gene has CDR1 DFQATT and CDR2 SNEGSKA (reference sequence). Trimming removed 1 base from V and 10 bases from J, with 10 bases in between. The CDR3 totals 11 residues. The CDR3: CSARGQGGAFF. In DNA form, the CDR3 reads TGCAGTGCTAGAGGGCAAGGGGGAGCTTTCTTT.

Comments on this clonotype: The junction does not match germline at one end; this may be a read error. This sequence joins TRBV5-1 and TRBJ2-1, with 7 bases matching TRBD2. The CDR3 covers 15 residues. Germline V lookup: CDR1 SGHRS, CDR2 YFSETQ. CDR3: CASRLAGVRYNEQFF. CDR3 DNA sequence: TGCGCCAGCAGATTGGCGGGGGTGCGCTACAATGAGCAGTTCTTC.

Many counts were recorded for this clonotype. CDR3 amino acids: CASSVEGRPDQPQHF. The CDR3 bases are TGTGCCAGCAGCGTAGAGGGCAGGCCGGATCAGCCCCAGCATTTT. The chain joins TRBV9 to TRBJ1-5; D is unclear. This CDR3 contains 15 residues. Per the germline V gene, CDR1 is SGDLS and CDR2 is YYNGEE. V was trimmed by 0 bases and J by 5 bases, leaving 12 bases between them.

This clonotype was found many times. The V and J genes are TRBV12-3 or TRBV12-4 and TRBJ2-3; the D gene is possibly TRBD1 (6 bases). CDR3 length equals 15 residues. Trimming stripped 6 bases from V and 1 base from J, with 14 bases between. The CDR3 sequence: CASSPPGVGTDTQYF. CDR3 DNA sequence: TGTGCCAGCAGCCCTCCAGGGGTTGGCACAGATACGCAGTATTTT.

This clonotype has more than one count but fewer than ten. This sequence joins TRBV28 and TRBJ2-3, with 9 bases lining up with TRBD2. CDR3 size: 14 residues. Unmatched junction bases numbered 4, after V lost 5 bases and J lost 4 bases. The germline V gene encodes CDR1 MDHEN and CDR2 SYDVKM. The CDR3 DNA sequence: TGTGCCAGCAGTATAGCGGGAGCTTCAGATACGCAGTATTTT. The encoded protein is CASSIAGASDTQYF.

The V gene is TRBV18, the J gene TRBJ2-1; 14 positions agree with TRBD2. The CDR3 contains 16 residues. Germline-derived CDR1 and CDR2 are KGHSH and LQKENI. With V trimmed by 6 bases and J by 4 bases, 5 bases remained unmatched. In DNA form, the CDR3 reads TGTGCCAGCTCGCCGACTAGCGGGAGGGAATACAATGAGCAGTTCTTC. Its translation is CASSPTSGREYNEQFF.

A single count supports this clonotype. The J gene is TRBJ2-3, the V gene TRBV6-5, with TRBD2 identical over 9 bases. CDR1 and CDR2 (germline): MNHEY, SVGAGI. The CDR3 sequence is 15 residues long. V was pared by 7 bases and J by 11 bases, with 16 bases of the junction left unmatched. This CDR3 reads CASNPSGIFTGEQYF. Written as DNA, the CDR3 is TGTGCCAGCAACCCTAGCGGGATCTTCACCGGAGAGCAGTATTTT.

This clonotype was counted ten times or more. V is TRBV12-3 or TRBV12-4 and J is TRBJ2-7, with TRBD2 identical over 11 bases. Trimming at V came to 6 bases and at J to 2 bases, leaving 6 bases not matched to a gene. CDR3 size: 15 residues. CDR3 DNA sequence: TGTGCCAGCAGGGGTGGGACTAGCGGCCCCTACGAGCAGTACTTC. It translates to CASRGGTSGPYEQYF.

This clonotype was picked up many times. The CDR3 DNA is TGCGCCAGCAGCAGAACAGGGGATAACTATGGCTACACCTTC. Encoded protein: CASSRTGDNYGYTF. V usage is TRBV5-1 and J usage is TRBJ1-2; 7 positions agree with TRBD1. This CDR3 is built from 14 residues. CDR1 is SGHRS, CDR2 YFSETQ, per germline. V lost 4 bases and J lost 1; bases outside the gene matches: 4.

This clonotype occurred many times. The rearrangement joins TRBV5-1 to TRBJ2-1; 13 nucleotides agree with TRBD2. J was trimmed by 5 bases and V by 3 bases; bases with no gene match: 20. Germline V gene data show CDR1 as SGHRS and CDR2 as YFSETQ. CDR3 length: 21 amino acids. CDR3 residues: CASSSDPGQAWTSGGNNEQFF. Written as DNA, the CDR3 is TGCGCCAGCAGCTCAGATCCGGGACAAGCCTGGACTAGCGGGGGTAACAATGAGCAGTTCTTC.

Many counts were recorded for this clonotype. The J gene is TRBJ2-3, the V gene TRBV7-6; 10 bases line up with TRBD2. The germline CDR1 and CDR2 sequences are SGHVS and FNYEAQ. V lost 1 base to trimming and J lost 4 bases; unmatched junction nucleotides: 5. The CDR3 sequence is 16 residues long. CDR3 amino acids: CASSLGLAGVSDTQYF. As DNA, the CDR3 is TGTGCCAGCAGCTTAGGCCTAGCGGGAGTGTCAGATACGCAGTATTTT.

This clonotype was seen many times. V is TRBV20-1 and J is TRBJ2-7, with D possibly matching TRBD2 (5 bases). Germline CDR1 is DFQATT and CDR2 is SNEGSKA (reference sequence). V was shortened by 5 bases and J by 1 base, with 12 bases between the two germline ends. The CDR3 totals 13 residues. The CDR3 DNA reads as TGCAGTGCTCGAGGCCGGGGATCCTACGAGCAGTACTTC. This codes for CSARGRGSYEQYF.

This clonotype was found many times. The rearrangement links TRBV29-1 to TRBJ2-6; unclear D gene. The CDR3 length is 14 residues. Germline CDR1 reads SQVTM; CDR2 reads ANQGSEA. V gave up 4 bases and J gave up 0 bases, with 7 bases separating them. The CDR3 loop reads CSVGANSGANVLTF. The CDR3 nucleotides are TGCAGCGTTGGGGCTAACTCTGGGGCCAACGTCCTGACTTTC.